This entry concerns a single T cell receptor (beta chain). The target of this receptor is not known. No per-base quality is available; no much larger clone lies one base away. TCRbeta CDR3 regions were amplified from genomic DNA using the immunoSEQ Assay, a bias-controlled multiplex PCR. The authors' pipeline ran thus. The number of nucleated cells in each sample was estimated from the amplification of reference gene primers within the assay. To quantify the absolute abundance of each unique TCRbeta CDR3 rearrangement, sequence reads were collapsed and filtered. Productive Simpson clonality was computed per sample as the square root of Simpson's diversity index over productive rearrangements. This is the immuneACCESS table as TCRdb keeps it, with only in-frame sequences that have V and J called. A part of the clones is gone; compared with another copy, unresolved V genes explain less than half, and the rest is unexplained. V, J and clone size derive from that table, while D and trimming were established from the DNA sequence. Present in this sample are 150,000 to 200,000 clones, approximately 90% of which were seen just once. Jointly, the top ten make up 3.5% to 4.5% of the sample.

This specimen belongs to a study of blood T cell repertoires in COVID-19 (dated by TCRdb to the early 2020s). Regarding the complete study: The collaborator samples originated in the United States, Italy and Spain and spanned the acute and convalescent phases of COVID-19. The prospective study material was composed of cDNA or gDNA derived from T cells, B-cell-depleted T cells, or PBMCs. The dataset comprised deeply sampled blood TCRbeta repertoires from subjects exposed to, actively infected with, or recovered from COVID-19. The repertoires were made available in a free public database intended to serve as a resource for research on the immune response to SARS-CoV-2. Samples came from the ongoing ImmuneRACE study (first 160 participants) plus 1,254 subjects from 6 global collaborators. Nearly every sample came with metadata listing a de-identified subject ID, COVID-19 status, age in years and sex. Where available, HLA class I and class II types were obtained from metadata supplied by the sample provider rather than from assay-based typing. What the authors observed across the whole study: Clinical and demographic metadata were provided uncurated, with the amount varying by source and participant.

Collaborating institutions collected whole blood in K2EDTA tubes following their own protocols. Collaborator samples were shipped for TCRbeta analysis as frozen whole blood, isolated PBMCs, or DNA extracted from either sample type. Between the V and J ends, shortened by 5 bases and 6 bases respectively, the junction contains 19 bases. CDR3 length: 15 amino acids, cysteine to phenylalanine. Of the read, only the CDR3 DNA is kept; its 45 bases are in frame from base 1. CDR1 and CDR2, per the germline V gene, are SGHNT and YENEEA. The sample taken for sequencing was peripheral blood. Rearrangement joined TRBV11-3 to TRBJ1-2; the best D guess is TRBD1, with 6 bases matching. The origin of this receptor is a man aged 18 to 29 with active or convalescent COVID-19. The CDR3 reads CASSQSTGRTNGYTF. The DNA is as follows: TGTGCCAGCAGCCAAAGTACAGGGCGGACAAATGGCTACACCTTC. Extended through the reference TRBV11-3 and TRBJ1-2 proteins, this CDR3 yields the full variable domain: EAGVVQSPRYKIIEKKQPVAFWCNPISGHNTLYWYLQNLGQGPELLIRYENEEAVDDSQLPKDRFSAERLKGVDSTLKIQPAELGDSAVYLCASSQSTGRTNGYTFGSGTRLTVV.